Listed below are T cell receptor beta chains from one sample, sequenced in a study of blood T cell repertoires in COVID-19. Method: immunoSEQ multiplex PCR; TCRdb's copy keeps in-frame clones and lacks some. The table shows 210,000 or so clones, with 81% occurring only once. Sequencing was done on a sample of PBMCs or T cells enriched from blood (not recorded which). The receptors shown here come from a woman aged 50 to 65 with acute COVID-19. Each CDR3 is given with its conserved first and last residue. A D gene is named only where the DNA matches it firmly. Size is omitted from some rows. Given values are once, few, many or a class for expanded clones.

TRBV7-7	TRBJ2-5	TRBD1	15	-	TGTGCTAGCAGTACAACAGGGACAGGGGGGGAGACCCAGTACTTC	CASSTTGTGGETQYF
TRBV13	TRBJ2-7	-	14	-	TGTGCCAGCAGCTTAGAGGGACAACAATACGAGCAGTACTTC	CASSLEGQQYEQYF
TRBV6-5	TRBJ2-1	TRBD1	14	-	TGTGCCAGCGAACGGAAGGGGGCCCACAATGAGCAGTTCTTC	CASERKGAHNEQFF
TRBV24-1	TRBJ2-1	-	16	-	TGTGCCACCAGTGCAAAAGGGAACACCGGGAACAATGAGCAGTTCTTC	CATSAKGNTGNNEQFF
TRBV19	TRBJ2-1	TRBD2	15	-	TGTGCCAGTAGTATAGTGGGAGGGACCTACAATGAGCAGTTCTTC	CASSIVGGTYNEQFF
TRBV28	TRBJ2-5	TRBD2	16	-	TGTGCCAGCAGTTTCTATATTAGCGGGAGTGAAGAGACCCAGTACTTC	CASSFYISGSEETQYF
TRBV7-8	TRBJ2-5	-	17	few	TGTGCCAGCAGCTTTGGATTGGCCCCGGGGGGCACGGAGACCCAGTACTTC	CASSFGLAPGGTETQYF
TRBV4-2	TRBJ1-2	-	14	-	TGTGCCAGCAGCCGAACCGGGACTCTCTATGGCTACACCTTC	CASSRTGTLYGYTF
TRBV10-3	TRBJ1-2	-	17	-	TGTGCCATCAGTGAGTCGAATACCAACCAGGCCCACTATGGCTACACCTTC	CAISESNTNQAHYGYTF
TRBV9	TRBJ1-1	-	15	few	TGTGCCAGCAGCGTAGTTACGGGGGGAGGGACTGAAGCTTTCTTT	CASSVVTGGGTEAFF
TRBV11-2	TRBJ2-7	-	16	-	TGTGCCAGCAGCTTAGGGTCGATACGGGGGATCAACGAGCAGTACTTC	CASSLGSIRGINEQYF
TRBV13	TRBJ2-3	TRBD2	15	-	TGTGCCAGCAGCCAAAGCGGGAGCGGCACAGATACGCAGTATTTT	CASSQSGSGTDTQYF
TRBV28	TRBJ1-1	-	15	-	TGTGCCAGTTCTCCAGGGAGGACCATGAACACTGAAGCTTTCTTT	CASSPGRTMNTEAFF
TRBV2	TRBJ2-2	TRBD1	15	-	TGTGCCAGCAGTACCCGGGACAGGGTCGCCGGGGAGCTGTTTTTT	CASSTRDRVAGELFF
TRBV11-1	TRBJ2-7	TRBD1	15	-	TGTGCCAGCAGCTTTGGGACAGGGGAAACCTACGAGCAGTACTTC	CASSFGTGETYEQYF
TRBV28	TRBJ1-3	TRBD1	18	-	TGTGCCAGCAGGGGACAGCGGACAAGTTCAATCTCTGGAAACACCATATATTTT	CASRGQRTSSISGNTIYF
TRBV4-1	TRBJ1-5	-	14	-	TGCGCCAGCAGCCAAGGTGTCAGTAAGCAGCCCCAGCATTTT	CASSQGVSKQPQHF
TRBV19	TRBJ1-6	-	15	-	TGTGCCAGTAGTATAGCGACAGGACCTAATTCACCCCTCCACTTT	CASSIATGPNSPLHF
TRBV11-3	TRBJ1-3	-	14	-	TGTGCCAGCAGCGCGGGGCCTCCTGGAAACACCATATATTTT	CASSAGPPGNTIYF
TRBV28	TRBJ2-7	TRBD1	15	-	TGTGCCAGCAGTTTATTAACAGGGGCGTCTGGAGAGCAGTACTTC	CASSLLTGASGEQYF
TRBV28	TRBJ2-7	-	15	-	TGTGCCAGCAGTCCCGGGACTGGAGATTTGTGGGAGCAGTACTTC	CASSPGTGDLWEQYF
TRBV19	TRBJ2-2	TRBD2	16	-	TGTGCCAGTGCTCGCTGGCGGGAGGTTAACACCGGGGAGCTGTTTTTT	CASARWREVNTGELFF
TRBV7-9	TRBJ2-5	-	16	-	TGTGCCAGCAGCATCGCGCGACAGGCGAGCCAAGAGACCCAGTACTTC	CASSIARQASQETQYF
TRBV29-1	TRBJ2-1	TRBD2	16	-	TGCAGCGTTGAGTTAGCTTCTAGCGGTTCCTACAATGAGCAGTTCTTC	CSVELASSGSYNEQFF
TRBV30	TRBJ2-2	TRBD1	16	-	TGTGCCTGGGTCTCCCGGGACAGGGAAACCACCGGGGAGCTGTTTTTT	CAWVSRDRETTGELFF
TRBV7-9	TRBJ1-1	-	14	-	TGTGCCAGCAGCTTAGAAGCCCGGAACACTGAAGCTTTCTTT	CASSLEARNTEAFF
TRBV18	TRBJ1-1	-	14	few	TGTGCCAGCTCACCACCTCCCGGGGTGAGTGAAGCTTTCTTT	CASSPPPGVSEAFF
TRBV12-3/TRBV12-4	TRBJ2-3	-	13	many	TGTGCCAGCAGTCCCCCGCAGTATCCCCTGCAGTATTTT	CASSPPQYPLQYF
TRBV21-1	TRBJ2-7	-	13	-	TGTGCCAGCAGCAAGGGGGCAGGGTACGAGCAGTACTTC	CASSKGAGYEQYF
TRBV3-1/TRBV3-2	TRBJ2-1	TRBD1	15	-	TGTGCCAGCAGCCAGGGACAGGGGTCCTTCAATGAGCAGTTCTTC	CASSQGQGSFNEQFF
TRBV7-8	TRBJ1-2	TRBD1	16	few	TGTGCCAGCAGCTTAGCCGAGGACAGGCTTAACTATGGCTACACCTTC	CASSLAEDRLNYGYTF
TRBV5-6	TRBJ2-3	TRBD2	15	-	TGTGCCAGCAGCTTGGTAGCGGGAGGCCGAGATACGCAGTATTTT	CASSLVAGGRDTQYF
TRBV28	TRBJ2-4	-	15	few	TGTGCCAGCAGCCAGGCGGGTGGGGCCAAAAACATTCAGTACTTC	CASSQAGGAKNIQYF
TRBV28	TRBJ1-5	-	12	-	TGTGCCAGCAGACTGTCGAGCCAGCCCCAGCATTTT	CASRLSSQPQHF
TRBV5-1	TRBJ2-7	TRBD2	16	-	TGCGCCAGCAGCCCTTCCCTAGCGGGGGGGCCTTACGAGCAGTACTTC	CASSPSLAGGPYEQYF
TRBV5-1	TRBJ2-7	TRBD1	15	few	TGCGCCAGCAGCACCGGGACAGGGGGCCTCTACGAGCAGTACTTC	CASSTGTGGLYEQYF
TRBV20-1	TRBJ2-7	TRBD2	14	few	TGCAGTGCTAGTCCTACTAGCGGGAGTTACGAGCAGTACTTC	CSASPTSGSYEQYF
TRBV5-1	TRBJ2-3	-	14	-	TGCGCCAGCAGCTTTTCTAAAAGAGCAGATACGCAGTATTTT	CASSFSKRADTQYF
TRBV27	TRBJ2-4	-	17	once	TGTGCCAGCAGTCCCTCCCCAGGGGTCGCGGCCAAAAACATTCAGTACTTC	CASSPSPGVAAKNIQYF
TRBV6-1	TRBJ2-7	TRBD2	15	few	TGTGCCAGCAGTGATGGTGCGGGAGCTATGTACGAGCAGTACTTC	CASSDGAGAMYEQYF
TRBV28	TRBJ1-1	TRBD1	15	-	TGTGCCAGCAGTCGGACAGGGGGACGGGACACTGAAGCTTTCTTT	CASSRTGGRDTEAFF
TRBV9	TRBJ2-5	-	14	once	TGTGCCAGCAGCGTAGGGCAGGTTAAAGAGACCCAGTACTTC	CASSVGQVKETQYF
TRBV19	TRBJ1-2	TRBD1	15	-	TGTGCCAGTAGATCATCACAGGGGGATGCCTATGGCTACACCTTC	CASRSSQGDAYGYTF
TRBV11-2	TRBJ1-2	-	12	-	TGTGCCAGCAGCCCCGAGGGGGATGGCTACACCTTC	CASSPEGDGYTF
TRBV24-1	TRBJ1-4	TRBD1	18	-	TGTGCCACCAGTGACCGGACAGGGGTACCCTCAACTAATGAAAAACTGTTTTTT	CATSDRTGVPSTNEKLFF
TRBV9	TRBJ1-1	TRBD1	14	-	TGTGCCAGCAGCGTAGGGGACAGGAACACTGAAGCTTTCTTT	CASSVGDRNTEAFF
TRBV6-2/TRBV6-3	TRBJ2-5	-	15	-	TGTGCCAGCAGTTACTCGAGTCTAGGGGCAGAGACCCAGTACTTC	CASSYSSLGAETQYF
TRBV6-2/TRBV6-3	TRBJ1-1	-	16	-	TGTGCCAGCAGCCTCCCCTTGGGCAGCGGAGACGCTGAAGCTTTCTTT	CASSLPLGSGDAEAFF
TRBV30	TRBJ1-5	TRBD1	15	-	TGTGCCTGGAGTCGAGACAGGGGGAGGGGACAGCCCCAGCATTTT	CAWSRDRGRGQPQHF
TRBV28	TRBJ2-7	-	11	-	TGTGCCAGCAGTCCTCGGGGCGAGCAGTACTTC	CASSPRGEQYF
TRBV18	TRBJ1-4	TRBD1	16	-	TGTGCCAGCTCACCGGCCCGAGGGACAGGGGAGGAAAAACTGTTTTTT	CASSPARGTGEEKLFF
TRBV2	TRBJ1-4	-	14	-	TGTGCCAGCAGTGAAGCAGGGGGAGATGAAAAACTGTTTTTT	CASSEAGGDEKLFF
TRBV6-6	TRBJ2-3	TRBD2	17	few	TGTGCCAGCAGTAGATTCGGGACTAGCGGGAGCCCCGATACGCAGTATTTT	CASSRFGTSGSPDTQYF
TRBV10-3	TRBJ2-3	-	14	-	TGTGCCATCAGTGCCGCTAGCTTCACAGATACGCAGTATTTT	CAISAASFTDTQYF
TRBV29-1	TRBJ1-4	-	10	-	TGCAGCGTTAGAGAGGAGGTACTGTTTTTT	CSVREEVLFF
TRBV30	TRBJ2-5	-	15	-	TGTGCCTGGAGTGATATTAACGGGAACGCGAAGACCCAGTACTTC	CAWSDINGNAKTQYF
TRBV27	TRBJ1-4	-	15	-	TGTGCCAGCAGTTTTGCGGGGGCAACTAATGAAAAACTGTTTTTT	CASSFAGATNEKLFF
TRBV6-5	TRBJ2-7	-	14	once	TGTGCCAGCACCTCGTGGGGGGAAGGCTACGAGCAGTACTTC	CASTSWGEGYEQYF